The 10 T cell receptor beta chains presented below share a single source sample, sequenced in a study of T cells in localized non-small cell lung cancer. Assay used: immunoSEQ multiplex PCR; TCRdb lists only in-frame clones, some missing. The table has around 29,000 clones, more than 75% seen once. The sample was peripheral blood, taken before any cancer treatment. The receptors were sampled from a female donor older than 55 with stage III squamous cell lung carcinoma.

The rearrangement joins TRBV19 to TRBJ1-2; possibly TRBD1 for D (5 bases). This CDR3 region has 13 residues. Germline lookup yields CDR1 LNHDA and CDR2 SQIVND (reference sequence). V lost 3 bases, J lost 6 bases, and 11 bases lay in between. The CDR3 loop reads CASSMGPVDGYTF. For the CDR3, the DNA is TGTGCCAGTAGTATGGGACCAGTTGATGGCTACACCTTC.

The V gene is TRBV29-1, the J gene TRBJ1-1, with TRBD1 as a possible D gene (5 bases). Trimming stripped 3 bases from V and 4 bases from J, with 12 bases between. CDR1 is SQVTM, CDR2 ANQGSEA, per germline. There are 13 residues in the CDR3. The DNA of the CDR3 is TGCAGCGTTGATACCCGGAGGGGCACTGAAGCTTTCTTT. Translated, it gives CSVDTRRGTEAFF.

This sequence joins TRBV27 and TRBJ2-2; D is unclear. The germline CDR1 and CDR2 sequences are MNHEY and SMNVEV (reference sequence). CDR3 length: 14 amino acids. V was shortened by 3 bases and J by 4 bases, with 9 bases between the two germline ends. This CDR3 reads CASSLKWSTGELFF. CDR3 DNA: TGTGCCAGCAGTTTGAAATGGAGCACCGGGGAGCTGTTTTTT.

This chain joins TRBV27 and TRBJ2-5, with 15 positions matching TRBD2. Germline-derived CDR1 and CDR2 are MNHEY and SMNVEV (reference sequence). The CDR3 loop spans 19 amino acids. V trimming: 3 bases; J trimming: 4 bases; junction bases outside the gene matches: 12. DNA for the CDR3: TGTGCCAGCAGTTTGGGGACTAGCGGGAGGATCGGGCGGCGAGAGACCCAGTACTTC. This gives the protein CASSLGTSGRIGRRETQYF.

The V gene is TRBV27, the J gene TRBJ2-2; weak D call: TRBD1 (6 bases). The V end was cut by 6 bases, the J end by 3 bases, with 14 bases between. Germline loops: CDR1 MNHEY, CDR2 SMNVEV (reference sequence). The CDR3 has 15 amino acids. Written as DNA, the CDR3 is TGTGCCAGCAGAGACAGGTATCCGGACACCGGGGAGCTGTTTTTT. Translated: CASRDRYPDTGELFF.

V and J are TRBV9 and TRBJ1-1, with 9 bases matching TRBD1. Losses at the gene ends were 4 bases for V and 5 bases for J; bases not matched to a gene: 9. Per the germline V gene, CDR1 is SGDLS and CDR2 is YYNGEE. CDR3 length: 15 amino acids. CDR3 protein: CASSQGTGQVTEAFF. The CDR3 DNA follows: TGTGCCAGCAGCCAAGGGACAGGGCAAGTTACTGAAGCTTTCTTT. Full variable domain (outside the CDR3, taken from reference TRBV9 and TRBJ1-1): DSGVTQTPKHLITATGQRVTLRCSPRSGDLSVYWYQQSLDQGLQFLIQYYNGEERAKGNILERFSAQQFPDLHSELNLSSLELGDSALYFCASSQGTGQVTEAFFGQGTRLTVV.

The rearrangement uses TRBV10-3 and TRBJ2-7, with a weak D call TRBD1 (6 bases). CDR1 and CDR2 (germline): ENHRY, SYGVKD. This CDR3 spans 14 amino acids. Trimming shortened V by 0 bases and J by 3 bases, and 9 bases separated the two germline ends. The CDR3 DNA is TGTGCCATCAGTGAGTCAGGACAGAACTACGAGCAGTACTTC. Protein product: CAISESGQNYEQYF.

The chain couples TRBV9 to TRBJ2-3; 8 nucleotides match TRBD2. The CDR3 has 14 amino acids. Looked up from germline, CDR1 is SGDLS and CDR2 is YYNGEE. The junction had 5 bases not matched to a gene; V was cut back by 4 bases and J by 4 bases. CDR3 nucleotides: TGTGCCAGCAGCATAAGCGGGGGCCCAGATACGCAGTATTTT. This encodes CASSISGGPDTQYF.

The chain joins TRBV29-1 to TRBJ1-1, with 8 positions matching TRBD1. Germline loops: CDR1 SQVTM, CDR2 ANQGSEA. The J segment lost 14 bases and the V segment lost 6 bases, leaving 14 bases of the junction unmatched. The CDR3 is 12 amino acids. The CDR3 protein is CSVTTFEDRDFF. For the CDR3, the DNA is TGCAGCGTGACTACTTTTGAGGACAGGGACTTCTTT.

The chain carries TRBV5-8 and TRBJ2-2, with D uncertain. The CDR3 contains 15 residues. From germline, CDR1 is SGHTS and CDR2 YDEGEE. The V and J ends lost 0 bases and 4 bases respectively, with 10 bases between them. The CDR3 loop reads CASSLGGSPTGELFF. CDR3 nucleotides: TGTGCCAGCAGCTTGGGTGGCAGCCCCACCGGGGAGCTGTTTTTT.